This TCR beta chain originates from a study of technical replicates of blood from a handful of donors. This table comes from immunoSEQ multiplex PCR, and its TCRdb copy is limited to in-frame clones, with some not included. The data show nearly 80,000 clones, roughly 96% seen once. Trimming removed 5 bases from V and 8 bases from J, with 6 bases in between. CDR1 is SQVTM, CDR2 ANQGSEA, per germline. The CDR3 has 9 residues. The rearrangement links TRBV29-1 to TRBJ1-2; D unresolved. The sequenced sample consisted of T cells isolated from PBMCs. The origin of this receptor is a human donor in good health. CDR3 DNA: TGCAGCGTTACAGAAGGCTACACCTTC. This encodes CSVTEGYTF.